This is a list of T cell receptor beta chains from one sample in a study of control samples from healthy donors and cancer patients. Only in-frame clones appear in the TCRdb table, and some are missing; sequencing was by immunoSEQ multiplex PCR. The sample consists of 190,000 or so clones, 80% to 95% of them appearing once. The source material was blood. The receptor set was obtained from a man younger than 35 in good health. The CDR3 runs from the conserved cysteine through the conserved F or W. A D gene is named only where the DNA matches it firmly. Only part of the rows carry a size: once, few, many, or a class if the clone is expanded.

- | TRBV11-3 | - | CASRNPSGLLRNGNTIYF
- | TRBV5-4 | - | CASSSGRFGTNEKLFF
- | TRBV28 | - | CASSYLGQGNSPLHF
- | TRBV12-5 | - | CASGTDTNQPQHF
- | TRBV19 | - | CASSPDGVLSPNQPQHF
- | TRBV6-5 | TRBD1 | CASTGTGRETQYF
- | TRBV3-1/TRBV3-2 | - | CASGEWGELFF
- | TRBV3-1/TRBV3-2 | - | CASSFTGELFF
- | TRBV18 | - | CASSPEGGSEKLFF
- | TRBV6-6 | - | CASSYSRNNEQFF
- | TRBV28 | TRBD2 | CASRKSGGAVEQYF
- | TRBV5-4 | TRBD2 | CASSLGLAGDGDTQYF
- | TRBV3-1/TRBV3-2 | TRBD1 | CASSQQDRGLGYTF
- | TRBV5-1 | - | CASSLGGNLNTGELFF
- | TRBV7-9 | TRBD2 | CASSSLGGLAPDTQYF
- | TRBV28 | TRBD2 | CASVPRGEIHETQYF
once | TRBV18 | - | CASSVSTDTQYF
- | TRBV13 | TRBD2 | CASSSSGLVYQYF
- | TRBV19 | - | CASSMTNGAYEQYF
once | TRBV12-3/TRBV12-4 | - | CASWASGANVPTF
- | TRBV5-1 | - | CASSFTRTVRNTEAFF
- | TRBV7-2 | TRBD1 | CASSLGQGAIEGNTIYF
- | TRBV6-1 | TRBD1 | CASSVRVDRVPSTDTQYF
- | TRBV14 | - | CASSPPQGQQFF
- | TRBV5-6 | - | CASSIQGLNDKNIQYF
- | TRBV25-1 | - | CASSGIAGAYNEQFF
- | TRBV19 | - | CASSISSKDYSNYGYTF
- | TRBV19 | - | CASSMSGGYAYEQYF
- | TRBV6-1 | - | CASSEPRRTDTQYF
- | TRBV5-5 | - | CASSPGPTNYGYTF
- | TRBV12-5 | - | CASVQGGTTEAFF
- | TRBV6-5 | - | CASSRTRTVSYEQYF
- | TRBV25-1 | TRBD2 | CASQRLAGEGEQFF
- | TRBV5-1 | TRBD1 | CASSKTGGKDTEAFF
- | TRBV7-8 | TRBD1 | CASSLVAGGFNQPQHF
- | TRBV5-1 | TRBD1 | CASSLGTGNQPQHF
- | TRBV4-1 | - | CASTHYRGGEDSPLHF
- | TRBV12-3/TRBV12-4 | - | CASSLSYNEQFF
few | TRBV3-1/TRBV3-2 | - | CASSQTHSGNTIYF
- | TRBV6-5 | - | CASRGRGLQGGQYF
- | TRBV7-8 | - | CASSGQTGPYEQYF
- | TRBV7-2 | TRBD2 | CASSLLAGPYNEQFF
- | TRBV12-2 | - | CASLTTATNEKLFF
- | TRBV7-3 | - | CASSSGTYTDTQYF